Below, 13 T cell receptor beta chains from the same sample are listed, as sequenced in a study of identical twins. MiXCR was run by TCRdb on the 5' RACE reads, yielding one entry per CDR3 protein. The profile covers 540,000 or so distinct CDR3 sequences, with about a fifth appearing a single time and around 0.5% taken by the ten largest. In addition, the sample was reused for a study of yellow fever vaccine responses in identical twins.

The material sequenced was CD4+ T cells sorted from blood. Receptors were obtained from a woman aged 18-29 years in good health.

The CDR3 DNA reads as TGTGCCAGCAGCTTGGTTGCGGGGCTGGGGGCCCAGTACTTC. It codes for CASSLVAGLGAQYF. This chain links TRBV5-6 with TRBJ2-5; D may be TRBD2 (6 bases). Trimming left V 0 bases short and J 9 bases short, with 15 bases between. Germline lookup yields CDR1 SGHDT and CDR2 YYEEEE. The CDR3 extends over 14 amino acids.

V is TRBV4-1 and J is TRBJ2-3; D unresolved. The CDR3 loop spans 15 amino acids. Germline-derived CDR1 and CDR2 are MGHRA and YSYEKL. V gave up 0 bases and J gave up 3 bases, with 10 bases separating them. Here the CDR3 DNA reads TGCGCCAGCAGCCAAGATCCGGGCTCGACAGATACGCAGTATTTT. It specifies CASSQDPGSTDTQYF.

Comments on this clonotype: As the CDR3 is not closed by the conserved phenylalanine or tryptophan, this likely results from a read error. The chain combines TRBV7-2 with TRBJ2-7, with 7 positions matching TRBD1. This CDR3 has 13 residues. V gave up 5 bases and J gave up 7 bases; unmatched junction bases: 8. In germline, CDR1 is SGHTA, CDR2 FQGNSA. Here the CDR3 reads CASSTDRDREQYL. The CDR3 DNA reads TGTGCCAGCAGCACCGACAGGGATCGGGAGCAGTACCTC.

This clonotype was counted between two and nine times. This chain connects TRBV11-2 to TRBJ1-3; no definite D call. The V end lost 4 bases, the J end lost 2 bases, and 12 bases lay between the germline ends. This CDR3 spans 15 amino acids. Germline CDR1 SGHAT, CDR2 FQNNGV. In nucleotides, the CDR3 is TGTGCCAGCAGCTACAGCTATGATACTGGAAACACCATATATTTT. Encoded protein: CASSYSYDTGNTIYF.

V and J are TRBV6-4 and TRBJ2-1, with 10 positions matching TRBD2. This CDR3 spans 15 amino acids. Trimming cost V 7 bases and J 7 bases; bases outside gene matches: 10. The germline CDR1 and CDR2 sequences are MRHNA and SNTAGT. In DNA form, the CDR3 reads TGTGCCAGCACCCAGGTAGCGGGAGGAATGAATGAGCAGTTCTTC. It yields the protein CASTQVAGGMNEQFF.

Many counts were recorded for this clonotype. V and J are TRBV20-1 and TRBJ2-3; possibly TRBD2 for D (6 bases). The CDR3 has 15 residues. V was trimmed by 2 bases and J by 4 bases, leaving 16 bases between them. Germline V CDR1 and CDR2: DFQATT, SNEGSKA (reference sequence). DNA of the CDR3: TGCAGTGCTAGATTGCCTAGCGAGCGGTCAGATACGCAGTATTTT. It encodes CSARLPSERSDTQYF.

V usage is TRBV7-9 and J usage is TRBJ2-7; D may correspond to TRBD1 or TRBD2 (5 bases each). V gave up 5 bases and J gave up 3 bases, with 17 bases separating them. The CDR3 totals 15 residues. Germline CDR1 reads SEHNR; CDR2 reads FQNEAQ (reference sequence). The CDR3 is CASSLARETYYEQYF. In nucleotides, the CDR3 is TGTGCCAGCAGCCTGGCCAGGGAGACCTACTACGAGCAGTACTTC.

The J gene is TRBJ2-3, the V gene TRBV11-2; 9 bases line up with TRBD1. The V segment lost 2 bases and the J segment 5 bases; nucleotides outside the gene matches: 5. There are 15 residues in the CDR3. Germline CDR1 and CDR2: SGHAT and FQNNGV. The CDR3 loop reads CASSLFPGQGDTQYF. The CDR3 bases are TGTGCCAGCAGCTTATTCCCGGGACAGGGAGATACGCAGTATTTT. Full variable domain (missing parts from reference TRBV11-2 and TRBJ2-3): EAGVAQSPRYKIIEKRQSVAFWCNPISGHATLYWYQQILGQGPKLLIQFQNNGVVDDSQLPKDRFSAERLKGVDSTLKIQPAKLEDSAVYLCASSLFPGQGDTQYFGPGTRLTVL.

The CDR3 DNA follows: TGTGCCAGCAGCTTAGAGGGCGGGGGGGCCTTGCATACGCAGTATTTT. As protein: CASSLEGGGALHTQYF. The gene calls are TRBV11-2 and TRBJ2-3; 9 bases line up with TRBD2. Germline V gene data show CDR1 as SGHAT and CDR2 as FQNNGV. Trimming at V came to 0 bases and at J to 7 bases, leaving 8 bases not matched to a gene. CDR3 length: 16 amino acids.

Here the CDR3 reads CASSHPEVGGYTF. CDR3 DNA: TGCGCCAGCAGCCACCCAGAGGTTGGCGGCTACACCTTC. The genes are TRBV4-1 and TRBJ1-2, with D unresolved. V lost 3 bases, J lost 8 bases, and 13 bases lay in between. The CDR3 is 13 amino acids. Germline-derived CDR1 and CDR2 are MGHRA and YSYEKL.

V usage is TRBV12-3 or TRBV12-4 and J usage is TRBJ1-6; possible D gene TRBD1, 5 bases. The CDR3 sequence is 15 residues long. V was clipped by 3 bases and J by 7 bases, with 13 bases between them. CDR3 region: CASSFRTGPNSPLHF. CDR3 DNA sequence: TGTGCCAGCAGTTTCCGAACGGGACCAAATTCACCCCTCCACTTT.

The chain has TRBV10-3 and TRBJ1-1; maybe TRBD1 (5 bases). This CDR3 has 14 amino acids. Germline-derived CDR1 and CDR2 are ENHRY and SYGVKD. V lost 0 bases and J 7 bases, leaving 12 bases between the germline ends. CDR3 nucleotide sequence: TGTGCCATCAGTGAGTCCGTAAGTGGGGGTGAAGCTTTCTTT. Its translation is CAISESVSGGEAFF.

The chain recombines TRBV11-2 with TRBJ2-1, with D possibly matching TRBD1 (6 bases). Between the trimmed V and J ends, which lost 5 bases and 5 bases, there was a span of 16 bases. The CDR3 loop spans 15 amino acids. Germline V lookup: CDR1 SGHAT, CDR2 FQNNGV. Here the CDR3 reads CASSQDRQFNNEQFF. The DNA of the CDR3 is TGTGCCAGCAGCCAGGACAGACAATTTAACAATGAGCAGTTCTTC.